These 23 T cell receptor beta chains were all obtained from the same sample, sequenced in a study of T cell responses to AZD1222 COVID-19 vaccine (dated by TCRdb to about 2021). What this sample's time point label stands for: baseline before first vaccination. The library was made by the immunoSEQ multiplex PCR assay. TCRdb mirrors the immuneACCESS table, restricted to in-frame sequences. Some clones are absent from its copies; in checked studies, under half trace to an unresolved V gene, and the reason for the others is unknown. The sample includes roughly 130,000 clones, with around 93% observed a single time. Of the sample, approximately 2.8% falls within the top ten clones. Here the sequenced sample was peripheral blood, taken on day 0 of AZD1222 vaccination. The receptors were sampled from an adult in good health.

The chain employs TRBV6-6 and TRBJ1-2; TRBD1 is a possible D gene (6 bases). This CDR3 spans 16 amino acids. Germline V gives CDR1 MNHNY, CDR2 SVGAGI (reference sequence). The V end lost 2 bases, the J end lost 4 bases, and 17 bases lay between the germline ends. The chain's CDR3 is CASSYPGGGGPYGYTF. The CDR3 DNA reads TGTGCCAGCAGTTACCCCGGGGGCGGCGGCCCCTATGGCTACACCTTC.

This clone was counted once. The CDR3 DNA reads as TGTGCCAGCAGCGCCGCCTACGAGCAGTACTTC. Translation gives CASSAAYEQYF. The V and J genes are TRBV11-2 and TRBJ2-7; D gene ambiguous. Trimming left V 5 bases short and J 2 bases short, with 4 bases between. This CDR3 spans 11 amino acids. Germline-derived CDR1 and CDR2 are SGHAT and FQNNGV.

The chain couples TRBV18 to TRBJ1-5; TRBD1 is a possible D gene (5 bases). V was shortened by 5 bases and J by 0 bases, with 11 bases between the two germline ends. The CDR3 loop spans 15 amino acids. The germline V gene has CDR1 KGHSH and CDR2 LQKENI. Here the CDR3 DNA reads TGTGCCAGCTCATCACAAGACAGTAGCAATCAGCCCCAGCATTTT. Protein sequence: CASSSQDSSNQPQHF.

The CDR3 DNA is TGCAGTGCTAGTGAGAACTATGGCTACACCTTC. Translated, it gives CSASENYGYTF. The chain is built from TRBV20-1 and TRBJ1-2; unclear D gene. The length of the CDR3 is 11 residues. V gave up 3 bases and J gave up 2 bases, with 4 bases separating them. Germline V gene lookup returns CDR1 DFQATT and CDR2 SNEGSKA (reference sequence).

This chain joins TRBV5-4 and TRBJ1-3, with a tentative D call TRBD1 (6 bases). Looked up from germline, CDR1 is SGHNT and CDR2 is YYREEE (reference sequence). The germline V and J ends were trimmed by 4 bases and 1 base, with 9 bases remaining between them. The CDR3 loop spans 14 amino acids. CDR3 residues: CASSLQGSGNTIYF. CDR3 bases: TGTGCCAGCAGCCTACAGGGTTCTGGAAACACCATATATTTT.

The CDR3 DNA sequence: TGTGCCAGCGCACTGTTAGACTATTCACCCCTCCACTTT. Residues: CASALLDYSPLHF. J is TRBJ1-6 and V is TRBV27; no firm D call. The V end was cut by 8 bases, the J end by 8 bases, with 13 bases between. Germline CDR1 reads MNHEY; CDR2 reads SMNVEV (reference sequence). This CDR3 has 13 amino acids.

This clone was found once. This CDR3 reads CASSRTGTGTSGNTIYF. The DNA of the CDR3 is TGTGCCAGCAGCCGCACCGGGACAGGGACTTCTGGAAACACCATATATTTT. The chain joins TRBV7-9 to TRBJ1-3, with TRBD1 matching over 9 bases. Germline V CDR1 and CDR2: SEHNR, FQNEAQ (reference sequence). The length of the CDR3 is 17 residues. Trimming took 5 bases from V and 1 from J; bases not matched to a gene: 9.

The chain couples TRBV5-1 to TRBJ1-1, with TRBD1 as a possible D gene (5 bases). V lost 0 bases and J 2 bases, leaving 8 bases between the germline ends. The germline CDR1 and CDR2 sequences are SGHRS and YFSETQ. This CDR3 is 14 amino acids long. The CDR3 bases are TGCGCCAGCAGCTTGGAGGGGCAAAACACTGAAGCTTTCTTT. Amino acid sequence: CASSLEGQNTEAFF.

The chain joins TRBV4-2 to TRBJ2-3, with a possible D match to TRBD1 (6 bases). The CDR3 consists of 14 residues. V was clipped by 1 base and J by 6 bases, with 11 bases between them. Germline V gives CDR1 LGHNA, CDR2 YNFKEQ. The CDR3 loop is CASSQGGGEDTQYF. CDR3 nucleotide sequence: TGTGCCAGCAGCCAAGGAGGGGGAGAGGATACGCAGTATTTT.

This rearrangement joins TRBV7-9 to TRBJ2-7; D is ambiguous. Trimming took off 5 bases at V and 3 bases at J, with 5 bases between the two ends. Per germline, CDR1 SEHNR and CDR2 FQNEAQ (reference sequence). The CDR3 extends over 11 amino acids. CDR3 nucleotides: TGTGCCAGCAGCCCCAGCTACGAGCAGTACTTC. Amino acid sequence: CASSPSYEQYF. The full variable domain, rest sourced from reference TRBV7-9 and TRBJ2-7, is DTGVSQNPRHKITKRGQNVTFRCDPISEHNRLYWYRQTLGQGPEFLTYFQNEAQLEKSRLLSDRFSAERPKGSFSTLEIQRTEQGDSAMYLCASSPSYEQYFGPGTRLTVT.

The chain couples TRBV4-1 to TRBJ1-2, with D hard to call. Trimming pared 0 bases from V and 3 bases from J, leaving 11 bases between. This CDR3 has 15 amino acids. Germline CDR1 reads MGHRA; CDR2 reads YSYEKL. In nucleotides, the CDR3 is TGCGCCAGCAGCCAAGATCCGGGTAAGGACTATGGCTACACCTTC. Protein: CASSQDPGKDYGYTF.

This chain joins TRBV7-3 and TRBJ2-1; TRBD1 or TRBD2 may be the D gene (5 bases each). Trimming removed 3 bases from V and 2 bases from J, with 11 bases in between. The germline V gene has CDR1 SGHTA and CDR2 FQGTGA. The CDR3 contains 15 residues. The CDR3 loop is CASSFGGTAYNEQFF. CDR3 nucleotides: TGTGCCAGCAGCTTTGGGGGAACGGCCTACAATGAGCAGTTCTTC.

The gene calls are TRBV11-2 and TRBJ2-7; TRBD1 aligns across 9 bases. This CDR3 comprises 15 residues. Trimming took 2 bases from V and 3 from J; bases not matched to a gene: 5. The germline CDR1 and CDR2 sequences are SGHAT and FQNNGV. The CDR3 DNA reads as TGTGCCAGCAGCTTATTGGGACAGGGTATCTACGAGCAGTACTTC. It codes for CASSLLGQGIYEQYF.

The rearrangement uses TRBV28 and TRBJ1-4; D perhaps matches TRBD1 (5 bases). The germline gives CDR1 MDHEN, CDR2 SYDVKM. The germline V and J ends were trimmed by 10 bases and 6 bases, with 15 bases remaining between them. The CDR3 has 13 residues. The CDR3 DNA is TGTGCCATTAGCGGCAGGGCTGATGAAAAACTGTTTTTT. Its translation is CAISGRADEKLFF.

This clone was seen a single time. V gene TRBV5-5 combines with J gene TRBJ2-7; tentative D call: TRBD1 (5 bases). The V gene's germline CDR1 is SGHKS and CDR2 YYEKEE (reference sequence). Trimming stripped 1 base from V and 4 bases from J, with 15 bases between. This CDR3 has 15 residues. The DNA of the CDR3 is TGTGCCAGCAGCTTGTACGGCAGTGGGGCTTACGAGCAGTACTTC. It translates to CASSLYGSGAYEQYF.

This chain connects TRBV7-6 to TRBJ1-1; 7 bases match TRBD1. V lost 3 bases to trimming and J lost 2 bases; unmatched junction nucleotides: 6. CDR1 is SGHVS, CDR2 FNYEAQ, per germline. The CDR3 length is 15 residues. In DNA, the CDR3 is TGTGCCAGCAGCTTGGACAGGTTGGGCAACACTGAAGCTTTCTTT. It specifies CASSLDRLGNTEAFF.

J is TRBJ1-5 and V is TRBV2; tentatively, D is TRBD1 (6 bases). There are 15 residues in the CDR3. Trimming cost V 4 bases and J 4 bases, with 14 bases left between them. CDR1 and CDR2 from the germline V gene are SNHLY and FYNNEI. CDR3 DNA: TGTGCCAGCAGTGGGTTGGGGGCTGGGAATCAGCCCCAGCATTTT. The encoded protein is CASSGLGAGNQPQHF.

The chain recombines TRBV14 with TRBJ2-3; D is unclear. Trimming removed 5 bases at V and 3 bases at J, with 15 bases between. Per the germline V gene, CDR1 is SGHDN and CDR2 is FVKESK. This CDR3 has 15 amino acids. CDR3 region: CASSILGGGTDTQYF. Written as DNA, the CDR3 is TGTGCCAGCAGCATTTTGGGCGGCGGTACAGATACGCAGTATTTT. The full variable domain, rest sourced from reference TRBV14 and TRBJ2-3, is EAGVTQFPSHSVIEKGQTVTLRCDPISGHDNLYWYRRVMGKEIKFLLHFVKESKQDESGMPNNRFLAERTGGTYSTLKVQPAELEDSGVYFCASSILGGGTDTQYFGPGTRLTVL.

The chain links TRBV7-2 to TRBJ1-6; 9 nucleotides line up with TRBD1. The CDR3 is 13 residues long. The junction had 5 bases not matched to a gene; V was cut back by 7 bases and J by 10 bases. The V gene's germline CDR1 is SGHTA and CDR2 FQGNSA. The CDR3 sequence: CASNRQGESPLHF. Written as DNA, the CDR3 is TGTGCCAGCAACCGACAGGGGGAATCACCCCTCCACTTT. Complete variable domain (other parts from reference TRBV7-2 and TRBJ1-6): GAGVSQSPSNKVTEKGKDVELRCDPISGHTALYWYRQSLGQGLEFLIYFQGNSAPDKSGLPSDRFSAERTGGSVSTLTIQRTQQEDSAVYLCASNRQGESPLHFGNGTRLTVT.

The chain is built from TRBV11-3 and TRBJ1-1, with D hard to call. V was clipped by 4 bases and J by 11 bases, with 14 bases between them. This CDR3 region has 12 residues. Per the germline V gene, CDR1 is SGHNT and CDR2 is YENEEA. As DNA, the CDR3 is TGTGCCAGCAGCTCTACACCGCTCGGGGCTTTCTTT. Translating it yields CASSSTPLGAFF.

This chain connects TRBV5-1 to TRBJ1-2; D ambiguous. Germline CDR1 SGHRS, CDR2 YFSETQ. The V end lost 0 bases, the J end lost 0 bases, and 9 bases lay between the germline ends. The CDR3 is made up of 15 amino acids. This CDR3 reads CASSLGGTSNYGYTF. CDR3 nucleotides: TGCGCCAGCAGCTTGGGAGGAACCTCTAACTATGGCTACACCTTC. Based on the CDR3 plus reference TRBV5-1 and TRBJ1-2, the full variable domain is KAGVTQTPRYLIKTRGQQVTLSCSPISGHRSVSWYQQTPGQGLQFLFEYFSETQRNKGNFPGRFSGRQFSNSRSEMNVSTLELGDSALYLCASSLGGTSNYGYTFGSGTRLTVV.

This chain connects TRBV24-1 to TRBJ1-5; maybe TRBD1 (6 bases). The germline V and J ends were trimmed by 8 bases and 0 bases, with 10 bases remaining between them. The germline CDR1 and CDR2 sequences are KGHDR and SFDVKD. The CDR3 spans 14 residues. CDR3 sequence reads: CATKDSYSNQPQHF. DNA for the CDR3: TGTGCCACCAAGGACAGTTATAGCAATCAGCCCCAGCATTTT.

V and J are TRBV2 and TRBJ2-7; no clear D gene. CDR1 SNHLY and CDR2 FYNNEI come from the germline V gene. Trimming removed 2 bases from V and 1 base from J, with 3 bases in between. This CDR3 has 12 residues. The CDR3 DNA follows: TGTGCCAGCAGTGAAAGGTCCTACGAGCAGTACTTC. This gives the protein CASSERSYEQYF.